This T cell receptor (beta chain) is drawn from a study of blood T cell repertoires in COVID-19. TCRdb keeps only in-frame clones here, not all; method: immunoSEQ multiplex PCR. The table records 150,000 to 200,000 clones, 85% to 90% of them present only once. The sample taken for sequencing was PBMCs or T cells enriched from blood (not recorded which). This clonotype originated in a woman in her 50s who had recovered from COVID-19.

The CDR3 bases are TGTGCCAGCAGCTTAGGCGGACAGGGTGGTGGAAACACCATATATTTT. The encoded protein is CASSLGGQGGGNTIYF. The chain combines TRBV7-6 with TRBJ1-3; TRBD1 aligns across 8 bases. The V gene end was trimmed by 1 base and the J gene end by 3 bases; junction bases not matched to a gene: 5. CDR1 and CDR2 (germline): SGHVS, FNYEAQ. The CDR3 sequence is 16 residues long.